Detailed here is one T cell receptor beta chain. The CDR3 is 15 amino acids. The germline V gene has CDR1 MDHEN and CDR2 SYDVKM. Unmatched junction bases numbered 2, after V lost 1 base and J lost 2 bases. Cohorts were based on clinical histories the participants reported. Per the authors' pipeline: Amplified reference gene primers provided the basis for estimating nucleated cell counts. The protocol was immunoSEQ multiplex PCR, while the TCRdb copy is restricted to in-frame clones and leaves out a portion. V, J and clone size are taken as reported in that table, and D and trimming were inferred from the DNA itself. The sample holds around 200,000 clones; around 80% are singletons and the top ten take over 7%. This entry comes from a study of blood T cell repertoires in COVID-19. Background on the study: Whether acute or convalescent, the COVID-19 samples came from the United States, Italy and Spain. Nucleic acid was either cDNA or gDNA, and it came from T cells, B-cell-depleted T cells, or PBMCs.

The chain uses TRBV28 and TRBJ1-3; TRBD1 aligns across 7 bases. Sequencing was carried out using PBMCs or T cells enriched from blood (not recorded which). This sequence was found in a woman in her 40s with acute COVID-19. The CDR3 DNA reads TGTGCCAGCAGTTTATACAGGGGCACTGGAAACACCATATATTTT. Translated, it gives CASSLYRGTGNTIYF.